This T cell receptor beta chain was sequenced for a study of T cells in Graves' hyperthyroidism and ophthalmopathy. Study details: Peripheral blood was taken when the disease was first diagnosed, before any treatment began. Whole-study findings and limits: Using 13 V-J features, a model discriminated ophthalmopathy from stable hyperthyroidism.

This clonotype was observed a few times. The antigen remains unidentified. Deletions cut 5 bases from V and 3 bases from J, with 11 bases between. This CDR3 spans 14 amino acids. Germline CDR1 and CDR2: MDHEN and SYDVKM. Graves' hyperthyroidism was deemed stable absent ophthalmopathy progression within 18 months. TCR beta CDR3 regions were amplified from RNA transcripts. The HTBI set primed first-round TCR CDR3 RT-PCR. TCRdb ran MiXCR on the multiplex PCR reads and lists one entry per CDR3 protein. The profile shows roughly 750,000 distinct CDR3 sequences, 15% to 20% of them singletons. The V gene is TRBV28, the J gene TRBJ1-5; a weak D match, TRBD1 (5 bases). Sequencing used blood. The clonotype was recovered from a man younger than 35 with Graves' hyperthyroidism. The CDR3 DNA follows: TGTGCCAGCAGTCTGGGGGTTACCAATCAGCCCCAGCATTTT. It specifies CASSLGVTNQPQHF. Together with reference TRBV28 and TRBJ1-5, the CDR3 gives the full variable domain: DVKVTQSSRYLVKRTGEKVFLECVQDMDHENMFWYRQDPGLGLRLIYFSYDVKMKEKGDIPEGYSVSREKKERFSLILESASTNQTSMYLCASSLGVTNQPQHFGDGTRLSIL.